The sequence of this T cell receptor (beta chain) was determined in a study of CD8+ T cells in alopecia areata. Study as a whole: Treatment with tofacitinib (6 to 18 months) was followed by 6 months off drug.

After isolation, RNA underwent reverse transcription to generate cDNA as the sequencing template. This table comes from immunoSEQ multiplex PCR, and its TCRdb copy is limited to in-frame clones, with some not included. The sample records more than 100,000 clones, approximately 58% being singletons. Trimming took 0 bases from V and 4 from J; bases not matched to a gene: 10. Looked up from germline, CDR1 is SGHRS and CDR2 is YFSETQ. The CDR3 contains 17 residues. The source is a human donor with alopecia areata. This material consisted of CD4+ T cells sorted from blood, taken at week 0. The chain uses TRBV5-1 and TRBJ2-5; 9 positions match TRBD2. The CDR3 spells CASSLGRGSGRGETQYF. CDR3 DNA: TGCGCCAGCAGCTTGGGGCGAGGTAGCGGGAGAGGAGAGACCCAGTACTTC.